The present T cell receptor (beta chain) was sequenced within a study of T cells in Graves' hyperthyroidism and ophthalmopathy. On the study more broadly: Peripheral blood was secured at the point of initial diagnosis, before any treatment. The study's findings and limits: Blood shared most expanded thyroid clonotypes above 0.001.

RNA transcripts gave rise to amplified TCR beta CDR3 regions. HTBI primers were the set used in a first-round RT-PCR of the TCR CDR3. TCRdb re-called the multiplex PCR reads through MiXCR, storing one row per CDR3 protein. The table shows about 380,000 distinct CDR3 sequences, with about 15% occurring only once. No progression to ophthalmopathy during 18 months of follow-up defined stable disease. Diagnosis rested on symptoms, serum thyroxine and TRAb, thyroid ultrasound, and orbital computed tomography. The CDR3 extends over 16 amino acids. V gave up 4 bases and J gave up 9 bases, with 22 bases separating them. Germline V gene lookup returns CDR1 MGHDK and CDR2 SYGVNS. This clonotype has more than one count but fewer than ten. Its antigen is unknown.

What was sequenced was blood. The V and J genes are TRBV25-1 and TRBJ2-1; a weak D match, TRBD1 (6 bases). The TCR originated in a woman aged 60-75 years with Graves' hyperthyroidism. The CDR3 loop reads CASSAHRASILSEQFF. The CDR3 region has the DNA TGTGCCAGCAGTGCCCACAGGGCATCAATTTTGTCTGAGCAGTTCTTC.